This section outlines one T cell receptor beta chain sequence together with its context. As yet, its antigen is unknown. The trim removed 1 base at V and 7 bases at J, leaving 5 bases unmatched. From germline, CDR1 is LGHDT and CDR2 YNNKEL (reference sequence). The CDR3 runs 15 residues. Here immunoSEQ multiplex PCR was the method, and the copy in TCRdb shows in-frame clones only, minus some. The table records about 73,000 clones, approximately 88% of them present only once. The sample belongs to a study of T cell responses to AZD1222 COVID-19 vaccine. Study-wide points: Clonal diversity was possibly underestimated; the donors were predominantly white British and more often female. Vaccine-associated CD4 TCRs spanned spike, dominant at 160-218 and 743-854.

The specimen comprised peripheral blood, sampled on day 0 of AZD1222 vaccination. The receptor was derived from an adult in good health. This chain links TRBV3-1 (or the pseudogene TRBV3-2) with TRBJ2-2, with 8 bases lining up with TRBD2. The CDR3 coding sequence is TGTGCCAGCAGCCAAGCGGGGGGGCCGGTCGGGGAGCTGTTTTTT. Translating gives CASSQAGGPVGELFF.